The present entry profiles one TCR beta chain with its context. Its antigen is not known. This entry belongs to a study of shared clonotypes between healthy human individuals. General study findings and limits: Generation probabilities were higher for clonotypes shared across all four sorted-subset donors than for unshared ones.

With 4 bases clipped from V and 4 bases from J, the junction kept 10 bases outside the gene matches. This CDR3 region has 16 residues. Germline V gives CDR1 SGHDN, CDR2 FVKESK. Sorted-subset replicate PCRs used 200 ng of genomic DNA. This amount corresponded to 30,000 to 35,000 T cell genomes. The assay was immunoSEQ multiplex PCR, and TCRdb's table has in-frame clones only and misses some. The sample lists 2 million to 2.5 million clones, around 95% occurring once. Nashville, Tennessee was home to all donors, who were Caucasian adults. The chain has TRBV14 and TRBJ2-7, with 10 bases that match TRBD1. The clonotype originates from a man in his late teens or twenties in good health. The sample comprised naive CD4+ T cells sorted from blood. Subset reported: CD45RA+ positively selected. As DNA, the CDR3 is TGTGCCAGCAGCCGGACCGGGACAGGGGCAGGTTACGAGCAGTACTTC. This gives the protein CASSRTGTGAGYEQYF.